This TCR beta chain stems from a study of T cells in Graves' hyperthyroidism and ophthalmopathy. Amplification of TCR beta CDR3 regions used RNA as the template. HTBI primers were used for first-round RT-PCR of the TCR CDR3. A single record per CDR3 protein comes from TCRdb applying MiXCR to the multiplex PCR reads. The sample has under 500,000 distinct CDR3 sequences; around 15% are singletons. The V end lost 3 bases, the J end lost 6 bases, and 9 bases lay between the germline ends. CDR3 length: 13 residues. The sequence was collected from a man aged 50-60 years with Graves' ophthalmopathy. The chain combines TRBV12-3 or TRBV12-4 with TRBJ2-1, with D maybe TRBD2 (6 bases). Material for sequencing was blood. The CDR3 loop is CASSFPTSNEQFF. The CDR3 DNA reads TGTGCCAGCAGTTTTCCGACTAGCAATGAGCAGTTCTTC.